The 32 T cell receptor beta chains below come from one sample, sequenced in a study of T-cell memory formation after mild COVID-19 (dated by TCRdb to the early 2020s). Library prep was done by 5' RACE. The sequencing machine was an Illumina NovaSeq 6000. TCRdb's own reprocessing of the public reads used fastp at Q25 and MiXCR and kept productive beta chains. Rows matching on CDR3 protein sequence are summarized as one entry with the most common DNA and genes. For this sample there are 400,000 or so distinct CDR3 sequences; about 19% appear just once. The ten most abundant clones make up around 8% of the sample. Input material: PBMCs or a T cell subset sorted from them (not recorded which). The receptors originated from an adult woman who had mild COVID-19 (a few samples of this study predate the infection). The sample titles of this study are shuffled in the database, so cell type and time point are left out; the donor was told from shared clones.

For the CDR3, the DNA is TGTGCCAGCAGCCAAGTCGGATCTAACACTGAAGCTTTCTTT. Translated: CASSQVGSNTEAFF. The chain uses TRBV4-2 and TRBJ1-1; D not resolved. Trimming cost V 1 base and J 2 bases, with 8 bases left between them. Looked up from germline, CDR1 is LGHNA and CDR2 is YNFKEQ. This CDR3 is built from 14 residues.

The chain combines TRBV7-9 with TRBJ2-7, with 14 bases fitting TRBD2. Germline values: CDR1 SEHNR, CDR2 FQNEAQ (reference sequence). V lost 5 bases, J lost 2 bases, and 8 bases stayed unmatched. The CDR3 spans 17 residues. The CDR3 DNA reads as TGTGCCAGCAGCGCACTCCTGGGACTAGCGGGAGCCTACGAGCAGTACTTC. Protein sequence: CASSALLGLAGAYEQYF.

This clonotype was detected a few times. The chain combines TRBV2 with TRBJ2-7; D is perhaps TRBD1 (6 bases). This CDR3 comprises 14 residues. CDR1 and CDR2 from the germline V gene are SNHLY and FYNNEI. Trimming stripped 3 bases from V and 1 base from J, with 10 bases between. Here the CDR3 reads CASSDGQGSYEQYF. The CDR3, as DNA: TGTGCCAGCAGTGATGGGCAGGGGTCCTACGAGCAGTACTTC. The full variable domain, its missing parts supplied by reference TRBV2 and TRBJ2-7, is EPEVTQTPSHQVTQMGQEVILRCVPISNHLYFYWYRQILGQKVEFLVSFYNNEISEKSEIFDDQFSVERPDGSNFTLKIRSTKLEDSAMYFCASSDGQGSYEQYFGPGTRLTVT.

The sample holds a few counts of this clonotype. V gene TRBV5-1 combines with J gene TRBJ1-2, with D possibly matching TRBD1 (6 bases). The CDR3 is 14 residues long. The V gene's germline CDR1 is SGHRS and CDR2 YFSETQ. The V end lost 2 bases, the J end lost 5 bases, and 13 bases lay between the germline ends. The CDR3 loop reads CASSFRTETYGYTF. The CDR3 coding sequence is TGCGCCAGCAGCTTTAGGACAGAAACTTATGGCTACACCTTC.

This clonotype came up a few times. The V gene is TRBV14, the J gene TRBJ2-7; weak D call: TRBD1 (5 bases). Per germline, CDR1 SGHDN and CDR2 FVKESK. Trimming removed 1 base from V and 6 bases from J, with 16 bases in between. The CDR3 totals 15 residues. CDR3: CASSQGRAGQSEQYF. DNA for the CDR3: TGTGCCAGCAGCCAAGGTCGTGCAGGACAAAGCGAGCAGTACTTC.

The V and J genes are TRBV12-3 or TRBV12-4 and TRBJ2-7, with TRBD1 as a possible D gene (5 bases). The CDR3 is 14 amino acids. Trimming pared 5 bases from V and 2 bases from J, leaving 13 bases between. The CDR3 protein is CASSPRALTYEQYF. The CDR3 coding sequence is TGTGCCAGCAGTCCCAGGGCGCTTACCTACGAGCAGTACTTC.

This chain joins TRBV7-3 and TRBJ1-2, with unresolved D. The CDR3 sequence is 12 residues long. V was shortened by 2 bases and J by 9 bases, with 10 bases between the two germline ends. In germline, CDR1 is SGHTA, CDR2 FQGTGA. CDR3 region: CASSLLVERYTF. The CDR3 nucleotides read TGTGCCAGCAGCTTATTAGTGGAGCGCTACACCTTC.

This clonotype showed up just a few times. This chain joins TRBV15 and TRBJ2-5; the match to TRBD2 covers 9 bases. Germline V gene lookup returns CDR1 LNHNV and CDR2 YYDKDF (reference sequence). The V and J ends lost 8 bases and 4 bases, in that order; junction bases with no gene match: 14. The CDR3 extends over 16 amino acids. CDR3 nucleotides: TGTGCCACCTCTGATGTGGGCGGGAGGGCCCCAGAGACCCAGTACTTC. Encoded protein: CATSDVGGRAPETQYF.

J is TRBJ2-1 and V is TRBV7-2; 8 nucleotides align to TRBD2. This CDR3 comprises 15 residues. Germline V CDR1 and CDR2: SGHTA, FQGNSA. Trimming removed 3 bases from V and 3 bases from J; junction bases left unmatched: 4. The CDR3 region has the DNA TGTGCCAGCAGCTTGTCTAGCGGGTTCTACAATGAGCAGTTCTTC. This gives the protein CASSLSSGFYNEQFF.

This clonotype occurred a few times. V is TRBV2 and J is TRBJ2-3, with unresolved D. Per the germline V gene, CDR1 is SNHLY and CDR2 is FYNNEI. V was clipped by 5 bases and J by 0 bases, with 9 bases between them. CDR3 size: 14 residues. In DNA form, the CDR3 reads TGTGCCAGCAGTCGAGCAAAAAGCACAGATACGCAGTATTTT. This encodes CASSRAKSTDTQYF.

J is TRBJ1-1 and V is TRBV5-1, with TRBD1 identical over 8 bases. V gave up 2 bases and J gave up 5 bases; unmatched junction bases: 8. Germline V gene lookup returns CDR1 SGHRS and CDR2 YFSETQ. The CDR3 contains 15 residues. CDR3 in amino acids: CASSFHGQGGTEAFF. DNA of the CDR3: TGCGCCAGCAGCTTCCATGGACAGGGCGGGACTGAAGCTTTCTTT.

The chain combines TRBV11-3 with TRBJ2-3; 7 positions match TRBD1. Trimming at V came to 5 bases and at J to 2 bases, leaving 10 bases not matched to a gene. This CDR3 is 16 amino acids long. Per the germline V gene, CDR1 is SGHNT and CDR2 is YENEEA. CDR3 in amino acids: CASSPGQQRDTDTQYF. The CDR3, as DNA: TGTGCCAGCAGCCCGGGACAGCAACGGGACACAGATACGCAGTATTTT.

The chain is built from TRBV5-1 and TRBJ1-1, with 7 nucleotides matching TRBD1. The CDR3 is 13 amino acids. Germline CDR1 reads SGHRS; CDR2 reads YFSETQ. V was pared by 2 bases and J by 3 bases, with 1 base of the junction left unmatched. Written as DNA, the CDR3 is TGCGCCAGCAGCTTTCAGGGGGACACTGAAGCTTTCTTT. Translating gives CASSFQGDTEAFF. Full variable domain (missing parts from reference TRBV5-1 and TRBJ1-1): KAGVTQTPRYLIKTRGQQVTLSCSPISGHRSVSWYQQTPGQGLQFLFEYFSETQRNKGNFPGRFSGRQFSNSRSEMNVSTLELGDSALYLCASSFQGDTEAFFGQGTRLTVV.

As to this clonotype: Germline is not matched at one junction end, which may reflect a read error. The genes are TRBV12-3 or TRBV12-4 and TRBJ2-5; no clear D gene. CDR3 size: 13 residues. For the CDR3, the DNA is TGTGCCAGCAGTTTGTCCCCGGGTGGTGGTAGGATGTTC. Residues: CASSLSPGGGRMF.

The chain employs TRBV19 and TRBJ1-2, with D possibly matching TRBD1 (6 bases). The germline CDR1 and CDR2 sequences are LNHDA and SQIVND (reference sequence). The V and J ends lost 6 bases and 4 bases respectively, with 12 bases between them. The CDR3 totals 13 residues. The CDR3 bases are TGTGCCAGTAGATCGGGACAAATCTATGGCTACACCTTC. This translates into CASRSGQIYGYTF.

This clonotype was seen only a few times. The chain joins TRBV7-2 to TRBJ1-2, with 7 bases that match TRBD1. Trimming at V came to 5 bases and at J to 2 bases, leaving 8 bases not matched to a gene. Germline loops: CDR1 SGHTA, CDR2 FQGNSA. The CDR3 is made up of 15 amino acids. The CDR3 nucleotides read TGTGCCAGCAGCCGAGACAGGGCTTTAAACTATGGCTACACCTTC. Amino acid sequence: CASSRDRALNYGYTF.

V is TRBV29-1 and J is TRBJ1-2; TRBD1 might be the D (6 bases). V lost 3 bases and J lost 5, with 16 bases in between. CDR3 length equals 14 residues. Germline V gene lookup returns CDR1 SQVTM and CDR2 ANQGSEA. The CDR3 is CSVEFAGDQYGYTF. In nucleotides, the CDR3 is TGCAGCGTTGAGTTTGCAGGGGATCAGTATGGCTACACCTTC.

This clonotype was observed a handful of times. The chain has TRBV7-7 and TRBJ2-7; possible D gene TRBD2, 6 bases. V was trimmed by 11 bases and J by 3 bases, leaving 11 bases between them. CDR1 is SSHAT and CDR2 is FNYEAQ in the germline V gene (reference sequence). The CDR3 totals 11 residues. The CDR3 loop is CAHRENYEQYF. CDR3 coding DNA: TGTGCCCATCGGGAGAACTACGAGCAGTACTTC.

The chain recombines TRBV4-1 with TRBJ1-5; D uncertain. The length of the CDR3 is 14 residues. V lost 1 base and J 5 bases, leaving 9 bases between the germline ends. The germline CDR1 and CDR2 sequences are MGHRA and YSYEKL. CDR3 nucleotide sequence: TGCGCCAGCAGCCAAGTTCAAGCCGATCAGCCCCAGCATTTT. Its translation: CASSQVQADQPQHF.

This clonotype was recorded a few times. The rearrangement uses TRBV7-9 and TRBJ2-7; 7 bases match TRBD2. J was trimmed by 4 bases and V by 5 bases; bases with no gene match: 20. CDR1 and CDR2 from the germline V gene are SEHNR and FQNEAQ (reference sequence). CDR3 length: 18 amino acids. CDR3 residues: CASSLTTSGTMGGYEQYF. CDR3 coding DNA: TGTGCCAGCAGCCTCACAACCTCCGGGACTATGGGAGGTTACGAGCAGTACTTC.

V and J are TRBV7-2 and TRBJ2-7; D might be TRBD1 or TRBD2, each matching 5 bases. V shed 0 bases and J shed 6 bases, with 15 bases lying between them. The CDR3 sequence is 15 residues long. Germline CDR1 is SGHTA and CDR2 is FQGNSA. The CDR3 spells CASSLAGTVTAEQYF. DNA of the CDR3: TGTGCCAGCAGCTTAGCGGGGACCGTTACCGCCGAGCAGTACTTC.

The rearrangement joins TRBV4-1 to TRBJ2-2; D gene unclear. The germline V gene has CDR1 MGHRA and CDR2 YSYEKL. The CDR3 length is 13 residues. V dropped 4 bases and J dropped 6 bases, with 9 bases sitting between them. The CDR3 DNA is TGCGCCAGCAGCCCGAACTCCCCCGGGGAGCTGTTTTTT. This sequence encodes CASSPNSPGELFF.

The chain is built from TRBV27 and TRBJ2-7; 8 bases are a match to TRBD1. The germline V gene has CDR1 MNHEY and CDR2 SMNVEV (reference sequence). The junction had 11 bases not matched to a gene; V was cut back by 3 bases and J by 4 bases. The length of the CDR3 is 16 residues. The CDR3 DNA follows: TGTGCCAGCAGTTTCAACTTTCAGGGGGCGGAGTACGAGCAGTACTTC. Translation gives CASSFNFQGAEYEQYF.

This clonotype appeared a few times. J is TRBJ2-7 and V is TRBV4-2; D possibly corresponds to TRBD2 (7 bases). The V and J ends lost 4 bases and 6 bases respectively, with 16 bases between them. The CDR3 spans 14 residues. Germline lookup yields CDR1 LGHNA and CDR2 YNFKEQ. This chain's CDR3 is CASSRTEGGGEQYF. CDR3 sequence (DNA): TGTGCCAGCAGCCGCACGGAGGGGGGGGGCGAGCAGTACTTC.

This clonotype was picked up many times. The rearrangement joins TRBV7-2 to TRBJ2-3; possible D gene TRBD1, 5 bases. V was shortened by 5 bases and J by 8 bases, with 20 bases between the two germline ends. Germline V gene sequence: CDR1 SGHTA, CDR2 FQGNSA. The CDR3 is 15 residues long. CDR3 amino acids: CASSADTTGHGTQYF. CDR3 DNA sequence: TGTGCCAGCAGCGCCGATACGACCGGACACGGTACGCAGTATTTT.

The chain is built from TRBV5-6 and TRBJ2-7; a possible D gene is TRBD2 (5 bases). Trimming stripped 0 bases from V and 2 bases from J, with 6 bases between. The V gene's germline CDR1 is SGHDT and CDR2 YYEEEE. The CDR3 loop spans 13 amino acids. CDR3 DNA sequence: TGTGCCAGCAGCTTGGAGCGGACCTACGAGCAGTACTTC. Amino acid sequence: CASSLERTYEQYF.

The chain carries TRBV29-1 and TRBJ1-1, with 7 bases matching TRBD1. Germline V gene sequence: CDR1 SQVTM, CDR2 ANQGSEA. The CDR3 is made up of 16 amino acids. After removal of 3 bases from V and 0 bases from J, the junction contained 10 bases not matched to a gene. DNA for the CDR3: TGCAGCGTTGATAGGTACAGGGGAGGGGTGAACACTGAAGCTTTCTTT. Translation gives CSVDRYRGGVNTEAFF.

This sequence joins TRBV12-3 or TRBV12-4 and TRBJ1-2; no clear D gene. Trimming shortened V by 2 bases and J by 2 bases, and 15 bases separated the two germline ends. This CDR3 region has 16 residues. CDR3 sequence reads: CASSLLPVSGNYGYTF. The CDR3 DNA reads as TGTGCCAGCAGTTTACTCCCGGTTTCGGGAAACTATGGCTACACCTTC.

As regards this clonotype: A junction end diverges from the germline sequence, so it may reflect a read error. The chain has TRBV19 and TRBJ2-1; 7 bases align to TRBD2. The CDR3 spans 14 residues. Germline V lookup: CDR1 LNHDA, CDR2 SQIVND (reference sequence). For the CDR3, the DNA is TGTGCCAGTAGCAGTAGCGGGTACTACAATGGGCAGTTCTTC. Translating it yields CASSSSGYYNGQFF.

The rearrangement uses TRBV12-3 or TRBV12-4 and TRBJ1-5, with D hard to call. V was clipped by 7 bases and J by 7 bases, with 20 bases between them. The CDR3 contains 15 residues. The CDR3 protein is CASTFPGRFPQPQHF. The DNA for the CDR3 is TGTGCCAGCACCTTCCCCGGTCGTTTTCCCCAGCCCCAGCATTTT.

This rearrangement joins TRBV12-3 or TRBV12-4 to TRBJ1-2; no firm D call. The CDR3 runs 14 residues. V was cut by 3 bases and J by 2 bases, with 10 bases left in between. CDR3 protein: CASSLGVANYGYTF. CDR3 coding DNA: TGTGCCAGCAGTTTGGGAGTCGCCAACTATGGCTACACCTTC.

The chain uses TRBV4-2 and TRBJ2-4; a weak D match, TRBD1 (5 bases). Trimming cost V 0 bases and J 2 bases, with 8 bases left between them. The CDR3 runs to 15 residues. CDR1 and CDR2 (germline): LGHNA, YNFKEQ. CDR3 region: CASSQDQGTKNIQYF. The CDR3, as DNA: TGTGCCAGCAGCCAAGATCAGGGAACCAAAAACATTCAGTACTTC.